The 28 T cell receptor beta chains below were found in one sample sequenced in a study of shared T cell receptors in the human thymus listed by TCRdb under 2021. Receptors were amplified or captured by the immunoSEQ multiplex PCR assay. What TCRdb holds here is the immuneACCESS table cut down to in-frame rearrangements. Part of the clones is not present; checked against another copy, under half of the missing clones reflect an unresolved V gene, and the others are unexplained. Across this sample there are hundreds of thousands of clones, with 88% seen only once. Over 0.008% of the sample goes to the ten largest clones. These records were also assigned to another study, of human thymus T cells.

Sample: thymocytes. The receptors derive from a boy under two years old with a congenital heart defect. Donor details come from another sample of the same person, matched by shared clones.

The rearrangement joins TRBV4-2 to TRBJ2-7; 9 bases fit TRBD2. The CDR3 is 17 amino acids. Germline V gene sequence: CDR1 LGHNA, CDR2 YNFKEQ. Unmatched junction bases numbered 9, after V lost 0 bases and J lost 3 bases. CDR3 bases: TGTGCCAGCAGCCAAGAAGGCGGGAGGGCCCCGGGCTACGAGCAGTACTTC. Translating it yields CASSQEGGRAPGYEQYF.

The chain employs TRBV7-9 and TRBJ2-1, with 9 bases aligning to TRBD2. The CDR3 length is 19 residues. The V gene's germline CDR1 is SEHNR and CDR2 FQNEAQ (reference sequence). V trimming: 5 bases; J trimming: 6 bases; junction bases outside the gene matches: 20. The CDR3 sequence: CASSGSGRGLLAGRNEQFF. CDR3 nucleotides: TGTGCCAGCAGCGGGAGCGGACGGGGATTGCTAGCGGGACGCAATGAGCAGTTCTTC.

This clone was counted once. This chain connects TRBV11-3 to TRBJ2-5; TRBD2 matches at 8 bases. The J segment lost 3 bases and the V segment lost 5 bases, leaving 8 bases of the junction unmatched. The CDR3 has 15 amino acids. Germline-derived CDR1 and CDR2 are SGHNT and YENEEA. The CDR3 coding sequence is TGTGCCAGCAGCCCAGCGGGAGCGGGAGAAGAGACCCAGTACTTC. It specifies CASSPAGAGEETQYF.

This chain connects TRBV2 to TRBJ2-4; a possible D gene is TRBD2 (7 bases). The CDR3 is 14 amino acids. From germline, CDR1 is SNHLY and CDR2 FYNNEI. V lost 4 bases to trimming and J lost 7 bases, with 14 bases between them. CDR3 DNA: TGTGCCAGCAGTGTTCGGACTAGGGGGAACATTCAGTACTTC. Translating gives CASSVRTRGNIQYF. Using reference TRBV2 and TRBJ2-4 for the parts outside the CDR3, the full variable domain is EPEVTQTPSHQVTQMGQEVILRCVPISNHLYFYWYRQILGQKVEFLVSFYNNEISEKSEIFDDQFSVERPDGSNFTLKIRSTKLEDSAMYFCASSVRTRGNIQYFGAGTRLSVL.

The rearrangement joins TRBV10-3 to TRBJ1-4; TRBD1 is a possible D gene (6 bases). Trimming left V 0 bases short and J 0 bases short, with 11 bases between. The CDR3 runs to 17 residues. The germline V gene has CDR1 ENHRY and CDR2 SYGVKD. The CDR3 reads CAISESRGGATNEKLFF. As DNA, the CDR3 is TGTGCCATCAGTGAGTCCAGAGGGGGAGCAACTAATGAAAAACTGTTTTTT.

In DNA form, the CDR3 reads TGTGCCACCAGTGGGACTAGCGGGAGGGCGTACAATGAGCAGTTCTTC. Its translation is CATSGTSGRAYNEQFF. This chain links TRBV15 with TRBJ2-1, with 16 bases fitting TRBD2. The trim removed 6 bases at V and 4 bases at J, leaving 3 bases unmatched. CDR3 length equals 16 residues. Germline loops: CDR1 LNHNV, CDR2 YYDKDF (reference sequence).

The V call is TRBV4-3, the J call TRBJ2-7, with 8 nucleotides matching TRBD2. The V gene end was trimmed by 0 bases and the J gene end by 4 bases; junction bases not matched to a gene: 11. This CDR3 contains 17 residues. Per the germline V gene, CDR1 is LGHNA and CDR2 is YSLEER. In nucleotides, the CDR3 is TGCGCCAGCAGCCAAGATTCTGGGGGACTAGAGGGGTACGAGCAGTACTTC. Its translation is CASSQDSGGLEGYEQYF.

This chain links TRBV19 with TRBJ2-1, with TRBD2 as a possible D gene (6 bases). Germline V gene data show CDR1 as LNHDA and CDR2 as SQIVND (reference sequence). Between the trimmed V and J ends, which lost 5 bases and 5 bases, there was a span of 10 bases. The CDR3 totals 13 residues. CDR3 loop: CASSRAGHNEQFF. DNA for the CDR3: TGTGCCAGTAGTCGTGCGGGACACAATGAGCAGTTCTTC.

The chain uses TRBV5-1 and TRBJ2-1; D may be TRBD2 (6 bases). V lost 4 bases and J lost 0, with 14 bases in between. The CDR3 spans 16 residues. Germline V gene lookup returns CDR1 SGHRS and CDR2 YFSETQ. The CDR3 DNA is TGCGCCAGCAGCCCCGCGGGGCGGAGCTCCTACAATGAGCAGTTCTTC. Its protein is CASSPAGRSSYNEQFF.

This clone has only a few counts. The CDR3 sequence is CASSLDLRSCEQFF. In DNA, the CDR3 is TGTGCCAGCAGCTTAGATTTAAGGAGCTGTGAGCAGTTCTTC. The rearrangement joins TRBV7-2 to TRBJ2-1; unclear D gene. There are 14 residues in the CDR3. Trimming cost V 1 base and J 9 bases, with 13 bases left between them. The germline V gene encodes CDR1 SGHTA and CDR2 FQGNSA.

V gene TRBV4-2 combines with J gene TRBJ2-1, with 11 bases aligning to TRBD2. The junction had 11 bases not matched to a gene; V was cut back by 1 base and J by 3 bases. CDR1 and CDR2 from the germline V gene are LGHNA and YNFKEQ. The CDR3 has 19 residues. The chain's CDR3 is CASSQGSLAGGPNYNEQFF. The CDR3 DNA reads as TGTGCCAGCAGCCAAGGTTCTCTAGCGGGAGGACCAAACTACAATGAGCAGTTCTTC.

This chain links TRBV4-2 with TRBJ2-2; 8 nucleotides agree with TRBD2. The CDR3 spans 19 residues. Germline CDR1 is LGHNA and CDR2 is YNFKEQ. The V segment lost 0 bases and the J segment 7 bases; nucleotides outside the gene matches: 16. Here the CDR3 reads CASSQDRVIAGLPVGELFF. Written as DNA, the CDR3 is TGTGCCAGCAGCCAAGATCGAGTGATAGCGGGATTGCCGGTCGGGGAGCTGTTTTTT.

The DNA of the CDR3 is TGTGCCAGCAGCTTAGCACAGGGGGACCCGAGAGAACATGACGAGCAGTACTTC. Translation gives CASSLAQGDPREHDEQYF. The chain employs TRBV7-2 and TRBJ2-7; 8 bases fit TRBD1. The CDR3 spans 18 residues. The V gene's germline CDR1 is SGHTA and CDR2 FQGNSA. The V and J ends lost 0 bases and 5 bases, in that order; junction bases with no gene match: 15.

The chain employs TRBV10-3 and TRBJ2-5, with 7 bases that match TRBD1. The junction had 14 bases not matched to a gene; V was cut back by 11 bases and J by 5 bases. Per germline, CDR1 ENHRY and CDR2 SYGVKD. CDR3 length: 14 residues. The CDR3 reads CASSEAQGQETQYF. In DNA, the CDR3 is TGTGCCTCCTCAGAGGCACAGGGGCAGGAGACCCAGTACTTC.

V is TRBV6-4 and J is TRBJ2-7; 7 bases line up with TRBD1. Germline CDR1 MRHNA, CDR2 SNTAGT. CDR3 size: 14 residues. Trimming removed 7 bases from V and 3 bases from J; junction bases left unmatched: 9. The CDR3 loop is CASMRTGLGYEQYF. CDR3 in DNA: TGTGCCAGCATGCGGACAGGCCTCGGCTACGAGCAGTACTTC.

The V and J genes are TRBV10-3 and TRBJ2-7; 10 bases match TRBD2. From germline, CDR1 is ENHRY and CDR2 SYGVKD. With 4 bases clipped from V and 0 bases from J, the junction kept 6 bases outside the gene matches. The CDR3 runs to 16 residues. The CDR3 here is CAISVDSGGSSYEQYF. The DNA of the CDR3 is TGTGCCATCAGTGTGGATAGCGGGGGGAGCTCCTACGAGCAGTACTTC.

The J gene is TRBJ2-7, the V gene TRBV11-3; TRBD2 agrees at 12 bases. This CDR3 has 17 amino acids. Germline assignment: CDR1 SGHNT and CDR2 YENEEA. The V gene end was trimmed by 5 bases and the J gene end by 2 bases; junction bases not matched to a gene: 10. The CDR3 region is CASSPPGTSGPPYEQYF. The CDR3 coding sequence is TGTGCCAGCAGCCCTCCGGGGACTAGCGGGCCCCCCTACGAGCAGTACTTC.

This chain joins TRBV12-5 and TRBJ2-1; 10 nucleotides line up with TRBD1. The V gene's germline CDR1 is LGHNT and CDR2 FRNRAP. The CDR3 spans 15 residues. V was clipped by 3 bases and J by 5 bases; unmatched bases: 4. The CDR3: CASGFGTGDNNEQFF. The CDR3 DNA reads TGTGCTAGTGGTTTCGGGACAGGGGACAACAATGAGCAGTTCTTC. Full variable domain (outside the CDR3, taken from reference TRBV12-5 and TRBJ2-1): DARVTQTPRHKVTEMGQEVTMRCQPILGHNTVFWYRQTMMQGLELLAYFRNRAPLDDSGMPKDRFSAEMPDATLATLKIQPSEPRDSAVYFCASGFGTGDNNEQFFGPGTRLTVL.

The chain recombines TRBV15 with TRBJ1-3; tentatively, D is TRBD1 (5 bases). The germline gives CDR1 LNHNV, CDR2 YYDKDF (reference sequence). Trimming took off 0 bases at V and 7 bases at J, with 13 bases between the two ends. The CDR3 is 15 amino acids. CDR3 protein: CATSREGGFRNTIYF. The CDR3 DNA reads TGTGCCACCAGCAGAGAGGGGGGGTTCCGCAACACCATATATTTT.

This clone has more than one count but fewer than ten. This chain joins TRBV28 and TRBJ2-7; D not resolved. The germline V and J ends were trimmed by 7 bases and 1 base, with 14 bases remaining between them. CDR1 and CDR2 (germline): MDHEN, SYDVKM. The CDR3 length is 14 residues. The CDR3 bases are TGTGCCAGCAAGGAGACCGGAAGTTCCTACGAGCAGTACTTC. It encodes CASKETGSSYEQYF.

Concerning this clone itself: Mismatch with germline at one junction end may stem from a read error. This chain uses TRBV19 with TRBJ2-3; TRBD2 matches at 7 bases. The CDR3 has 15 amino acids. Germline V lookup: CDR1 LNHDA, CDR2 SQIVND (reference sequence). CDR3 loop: CASSTTCGSRDTQYF. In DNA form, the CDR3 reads TGTGCCAGTAGTACCACGTGCGGGAGCAGAGATACGCAGTATTTT.

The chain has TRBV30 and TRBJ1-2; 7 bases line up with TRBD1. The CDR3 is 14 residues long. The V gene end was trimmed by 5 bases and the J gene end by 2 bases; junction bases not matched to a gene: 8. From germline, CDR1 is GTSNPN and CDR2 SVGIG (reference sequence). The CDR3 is CAWYDRVANYGYTF. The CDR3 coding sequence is TGTGCCTGGTATGACAGGGTAGCGAACTATGGCTACACCTTC.

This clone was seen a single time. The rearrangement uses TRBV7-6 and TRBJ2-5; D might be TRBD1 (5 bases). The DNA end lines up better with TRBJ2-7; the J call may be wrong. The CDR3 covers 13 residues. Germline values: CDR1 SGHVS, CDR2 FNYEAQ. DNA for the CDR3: TGTGCCAGCAGCCGTAACAGGAACTACGAGCAGTACTTC. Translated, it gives CASSRNRNYEQYF.

CDR3 loop: CASSSRITSGDYNEQFF. The CDR3 DNA reads TGTGCCAGCAGTTCCCGCATCACTAGCGGGGACTACAATGAGCAGTTCTTC. The J gene is TRBJ2-1, the V gene TRBV27; 10 bases align to TRBD2. This CDR3 has 17 amino acids. V was pared by 4 bases and J by 3 bases, with 9 bases of the junction left unmatched. From germline, CDR1 is MNHEY and CDR2 SMNVEV (reference sequence).

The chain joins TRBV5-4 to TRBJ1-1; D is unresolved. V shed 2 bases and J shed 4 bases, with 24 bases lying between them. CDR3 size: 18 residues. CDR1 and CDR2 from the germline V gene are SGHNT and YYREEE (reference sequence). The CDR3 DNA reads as TGTGCCAGCAGCTTAAGGAGGAATCCCTCGGGGTCGGGCACTGAAGCTTTCTTT. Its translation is CASSLRRNPSGSGTEAFF.

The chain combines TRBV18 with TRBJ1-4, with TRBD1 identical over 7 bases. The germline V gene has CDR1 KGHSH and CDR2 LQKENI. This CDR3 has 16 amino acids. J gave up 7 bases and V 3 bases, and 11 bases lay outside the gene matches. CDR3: CASSPYPQGNGEKLFF. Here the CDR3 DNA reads TGTGCCAGCTCACCTTACCCACAGGGGAATGGTGAAAAACTGTTTTTT.

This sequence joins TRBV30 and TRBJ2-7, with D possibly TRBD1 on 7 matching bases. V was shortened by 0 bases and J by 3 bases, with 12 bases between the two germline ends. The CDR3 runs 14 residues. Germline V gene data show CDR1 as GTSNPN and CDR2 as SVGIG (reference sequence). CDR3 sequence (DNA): TGTGCCTGGAGTGTCGGGGGACAGAACTACGAGCAGTACTTC. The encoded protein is CAWSVGGQNYEQYF.

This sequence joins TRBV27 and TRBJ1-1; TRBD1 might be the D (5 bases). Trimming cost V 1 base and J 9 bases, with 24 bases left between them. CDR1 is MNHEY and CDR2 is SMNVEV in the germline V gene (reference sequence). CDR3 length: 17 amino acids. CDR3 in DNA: TGTGCCAGCAGTTTATTCGAAGCAGGGCGCCCCGACTCTCAAGCTTTCTTT. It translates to CASSLFEAGRPDSQAFF.